These 29 T cell receptor beta chains were sequenced from one sample in a study of cytotoxic CD8 clonotypes in ibrutinib-treated CLL. Only in-frame clones appear in the TCRdb table, and some are missing; sequencing was by immunoSEQ multiplex PCR. The sample lists 300,000 to 350,000 clones, 70% to 80% occurring once. This sample comprised PBMCs, obtained before ibrutinib treatment. The receptors derive from a human donor with chronic lymphocytic leukemia.

This clone has just one count. The chain uses TRBV19 and TRBJ1-2, with TRBD1 matching over 8 bases. The CDR3 consists of 12 residues. V lost 5 bases and J lost 8; bases outside the gene matches: 4. Germline CDR1 reads LNHDA; CDR2 reads SQIVND (reference sequence). CDR3 nucleotides: TGTGCCAGTAGTCCCGGGACAGGCGGCTACACCTTC. This encodes CASSPGTGGYTF.

The J gene is TRBJ2-7, the V gene TRBV10-3; TRBD1 might be the D (6 bases). Trimming removed 10 bases at V and 3 bases at J, with 28 bases between. CDR1 is ENHRY and CDR2 is SYGVKD in the germline V gene. The CDR3 runs to 17 residues. The CDR3 DNA sequence: TGTGCCAGTGGGATGACATTCAGGGGCCGGGCCAACTACGAGCAGTACTTC. This gives the protein CASGMTFRGRANYEQYF.

Here the CDR3 DNA reads TGTGCCAGCAGTTACGCCCAAAGACCAGATACGCAGTATTTT. It yields the protein CASSYAQRPDTQYF. This sequence joins TRBV6-5 and TRBJ2-3; D is uncertain. In germline, CDR1 is MNHEY, CDR2 SVGAGI. The V end lost 2 bases, the J end lost 4 bases, and 10 bases lay between the germline ends. The CDR3 loop spans 14 amino acids.

This clone was counted a single time. The chain links TRBV7-8 to TRBJ2-1, with D unresolved. Germline V gene data show CDR1 as SGHVS and CDR2 as FQNEAQ. The CDR3 consists of 14 residues. Trimming took 9 bases from V and 0 from J, leaving 12 bases between them. The CDR3 protein is CASHSSYSYNEQFF. Written as DNA, the CDR3 is TGTGCCAGTCATTCTTCCTACTCCTACAATGAGCAGTTCTTC. The full variable domain, with the rest looked up from reference TRBV7-8 and TRBJ2-1, is GAGVSQSPRYKVAKRGQDVALRCDPISGHVSLFWYQQALGQGPEFLTYFQNEAQLDKSGLPSDRFFAERPEGSVSTLKIQRTQQEDSAVYLCASHSSYSYNEQFFGPGTRLTVL.

The chain has TRBV11-2 and TRBJ2-3; D is undetermined. CDR1 is SGHAT, CDR2 FQNNGV, per germline. This CDR3 has 15 amino acids. With 0 bases removed from V and 2 bases from J, the gap between germline ends came to 9 bases. Here the CDR3 DNA reads TGTGCCAGCAGCTTAGAACTGTCGGCCACAGATACGCAGTATTTT. This sequence encodes CASSLELSATDTQYF.

The gene calls are TRBV29-1 and TRBJ1-2; D is uncertain. This CDR3 comprises 12 residues. V was cut by 2 bases and J by 7 bases, with 11 bases left in between. Germline CDR1 reads SQVTM; CDR2 reads ANQGSEA. The DNA of the CDR3 is TGCAGCGTTGAATCCGGGGATGGTGGCTACACCTTC. Its translation is CSVESGDGGYTF.

The V gene is TRBV9, the J gene TRBJ2-5; D is unclear. V dropped 6 bases and J dropped 4 bases, with 19 bases sitting between them. This CDR3 is built from 15 residues. The V gene's germline CDR1 is SGDLS and CDR2 YYNGEE. Here the CDR3 DNA reads TGTGCCAGCACATTGACCCCGGAATGGGGAGAGACCCAGTACTTC. Translating it yields CASTLTPEWGETQYF.

The rearrangement links TRBV7-2 to TRBJ2-1; D not resolved. The germline gives CDR1 SGHTA, CDR2 FQGNSA. The CDR3 totals 13 residues. Between the trimmed V and J ends, which lost 1 base and 10 bases, there was a span of 11 bases. In DNA, the CDR3 is TGTGCCAGCAGCTTAGTTGAGGCGACCGAGCAGTTCTTC. Protein sequence: CASSLVEATEQFF.

In this sample, this clone turned up a few times. The J gene is TRBJ2-1, the V gene TRBV6-5; unclear D gene. CDR3 size: 11 residues. Trimming stripped 3 bases from V and 8 bases from J, with 5 bases between. The germline V gene encodes CDR1 MNHEY and CDR2 SVGAGI. The chain's CDR3 is CASSYRYEQFF. For the CDR3, the DNA is TGTGCCAGCAGTTATAGATATGAGCAGTTCTTC.

This clone has a handful of counts. The rearrangement links TRBV28 to TRBJ2-1, with D uncertain. Germline V gene sequence: CDR1 MDHEN, CDR2 SYDVKM. This CDR3 has 14 amino acids. Between the trimmed V and J ends, which lost 2 bases and 8 bases, there was a span of 13 bases. CDR3 sequence (DNA): TGTGCCAGCAGTTTAGGGCTAGTTCTCGATGAGCAGTTCTTC. It yields the protein CASSLGLVLDEQFF.

The V and J genes are TRBV15 and TRBJ2-5; 8 nucleotides match TRBD2. CDR1 is LNHNV and CDR2 is YYDKDF in the germline V gene (reference sequence). The CDR3 has 15 amino acids. The V gene end was trimmed by 5 bases and the J gene end by 1 base; junction bases not matched to a gene: 6. The CDR3 region is CATSASGGRQETQYF. DNA for the CDR3: TGTGCCACCAGCGCAAGCGGGGGCCGCCAAGAGACCCAGTACTTC.

CDR3 sequence: CASSSRETSGSNNEQFF. CDR3 in DNA: TGTGCCAGCAGCTCTCGAGAGACTAGCGGGAGCAACAATGAGCAGTTCTTC. The chain links TRBV4-2 to TRBJ2-1; 12 nucleotides match TRBD2. This CDR3 has 17 amino acids. Trimming took 5 bases from V and 5 from J; bases not matched to a gene: 10. Germline V gene lookup returns CDR1 LGHNA and CDR2 YNFKEQ.

The V gene is TRBV5-1, the J gene TRBJ2-1, with 7 bases that match TRBD2. CDR3 length equals 16 residues. The germline gives CDR1 SGHRS, CDR2 YFSETQ. Trimming cost V 4 bases and J 9 bases; bases outside gene matches: 16. The CDR3 spells CASSPLGTIGVLEQFF. CDR3 coding DNA: TGCGCCAGCAGCCCACTTGGGACTATTGGGGTCCTTGAGCAGTTCTTC.

The genes are TRBV5-1 and TRBJ2-7; 7 bases agree with TRBD1. CDR1 and CDR2 from the germline V gene are SGHRS and YFSETQ. This CDR3 is built from 14 residues. J was trimmed by 2 bases and V by 4 bases; bases with no gene match: 6. For the CDR3, the DNA is TGCGCCAGCAGCAAGGACAGGCAGCCCTACGAGCAGTACTTC. As protein: CASSKDRQPYEQYF.

The chain links TRBV30 to TRBJ1-2, with D maybe TRBD1 (5 bases). With 3 bases removed from V and 6 bases from J, the gap between germline ends came to 14 bases. The CDR3 consists of 13 residues. In germline, CDR1 is GTSNPN, CDR2 SVGIG (reference sequence). Here the CDR3 reads CAWSRYRSNGYTF. CDR3 sequence (DNA): TGTGCCTGGAGCCGTTACAGGAGTAATGGCTACACCTTC.

The V and J genes are TRBV10-3 and TRBJ2-1; D is possibly TRBD2 (7 bases). V lost 10 bases and J lost 5, with 18 bases in between. Germline CDR1 ENHRY, CDR2 SYGVKD. The CDR3 has 14 amino acids. CDR3 sequence (DNA): TGTGCCACCTGGGGGCGGGAGAGACACAATGAGCAGTTCTTC. It specifies CATWGRERHNEQFF.

The rearrangement links TRBV2 to TRBJ2-7, with TRBD1 matching over 8 bases. Germline-derived CDR1 and CDR2 are SNHLY and FYNNEI. V trimming: 6 bases; J trimming: 6 bases; junction bases outside the gene matches: 10. The CDR3 consists of 14 residues. This CDR3 reads CASRTPGTGSEQYF. CDR3 bases: TGTGCCAGCAGAACACCCGGGACAGGTAGCGAGCAGTACTTC.

The chain couples TRBV5-1 to TRBJ1-1, with D possibly being TRBD1 (6 bases). V lost 4 bases and J 0 bases, leaving 10 bases between the germline ends. CDR3 size: 14 residues. Per germline, CDR1 SGHRS and CDR2 YFSETQ. The CDR3 sequence is CASSQQGLNTEAFF. The CDR3 coding sequence is TGCGCCAGCAGCCAACAGGGCCTGAACACTGAAGCTTTCTTT.

The chain recombines TRBV5-6 with TRBJ2-7; no clear D. V lost 0 bases and J 4 bases, leaving 11 bases between the germline ends. The germline V gene encodes CDR1 SGHDT and CDR2 YYEEEE. This CDR3 spans 14 amino acids. The CDR3 DNA is TGTGCCAGCAGCTTGGCACTGGGTACGTACGAGCAGTACTTC. Protein: CASSLALGTYEQYF.

The rearrangement links TRBV30 to TRBJ2-3; D gene uncertain. The CDR3 is 12 amino acids. The V and J ends lost 0 bases and 5 bases respectively, with 6 bases between them. Germline lookup yields CDR1 GTSNPN and CDR2 SVGIG (reference sequence). CDR3 sequence: CAWSVVRDTQYF. The CDR3, as DNA: TGTGCCTGGAGTGTGGTGCGAGATACGCAGTATTTT.

The chain couples TRBV5-1 to TRBJ1-1; D is unclear. The CDR3 runs 14 residues. CDR1 and CDR2 from the germline V gene are SGHRS and YFSETQ. Deletions cut 2 bases from V and 1 base from J, with 9 bases between. The CDR3 region has the DNA TGCGCCAGCAGCTTAAAACAAGGGAACACTGAAGCTTTCTTT. It specifies CASSLKQGNTEAFF.

This chain uses TRBV7-2 with TRBJ1-2; D not certain. The CDR3 is 12 residues long. Between the trimmed V and J ends, which lost 3 bases and 7 bases, there was a span of 9 bases. Germline V gene data show CDR1 as SGHTA and CDR2 as FQGNSA. The CDR3 reads CASSLLPPGYTF. CDR3 nucleotide sequence: TGTGCCAGCAGCTTGTTACCTCCTGGCTACACCTTC.

This clone has just a few counts. The chain couples TRBV6-1 to TRBJ1-5; 12 bases map to TRBD1. The CDR3 totals 16 residues. Germline V gene data show CDR1 as MNHNS and CDR2 as SASEGT. The V gene end was trimmed by 4 bases and the J gene end by 6 bases; junction bases not matched to a gene: 7. DNA of the CDR3: TGTGCCAGCAGTGGGTACGGGACAGGGGGCAGTCAGCCCCAGCATTTT. It encodes CASSGYGTGGSQPQHF.

J is TRBJ1-1 and V is TRBV27; no clear D. There are 13 residues in the CDR3. Germline V CDR1 and CDR2: MNHEY, SMNVEV (reference sequence). V lost 2 bases and J lost 0, with 4 bases in between. The CDR3 DNA sequence: TGTGCCAGCAGTTTAAATATGAACACTGAAGCTTTCTTT. Translating it yields CASSLNMNTEAFF.

The CDR3 is CATSSFRETGNTIYF. CDR3 nucleotide sequence: TGTGCCACCAGCAGCTTCAGGGAGACTGGAAACACCATATATTTT. V gene TRBV15 combines with J gene TRBJ1-3, with D perhaps matching TRBD1 (5 bases). With 3 bases removed from V and 2 bases from J, the gap between germline ends came to 11 bases. This CDR3 contains 15 residues. Germline V lookup: CDR1 LNHNV, CDR2 YYDKDF (reference sequence).

The V and J genes are TRBV7-6 and TRBJ2-7; TRBD2 matches at 8 bases. Germline-derived CDR1 and CDR2 are SGHVS and FNYEAQ. This CDR3 contains 17 residues. V was pared by 0 bases and J by 3 bases, with 10 bases of the junction left unmatched. CDR3 coding DNA: TGTGCCAGCAGCTTAGCTACCCGTGGTGCGGGAGGCTACGAGCAGTACTTC. This gives the protein CASSLATRGAGGYEQYF.

The chain joins TRBV25-1 to TRBJ2-2; D remains ambiguous. The CDR3 length is 12 residues. With 1 base removed from V and 8 bases from J, the gap between germline ends came to 5 bases. Per germline, CDR1 MGHDK and CDR2 SYGVNS. CDR3 protein: CASSELGGELFF. DNA of the CDR3: TGTGCCAGCAGTGAATTGGGAGGGGAGCTGTTTTTT.

This sequence joins TRBV4-3 and TRBJ1-5, with D perhaps TRBD1 (6 bases). The CDR3 spans 15 residues. CDR1 LGHNA and CDR2 YSLEER come from the germline V gene. V was clipped by 0 bases and J by 7 bases, with 13 bases between them. As DNA, the CDR3 is TGCGCCAGCAGCCAAGACGGCAGGAGGGGGCAGCCCCAGCATTTT. This encodes CASSQDGRRGQPQHF.

V is TRBV5-6 and J is TRBJ2-7; 8 bases map to TRBD1. Germline CDR1 is SGHDT and CDR2 is YYEEEE. This CDR3 contains 17 residues. The V segment lost 3 bases and the J segment 0 bases; nucleotides outside the gene matches: 11. As DNA, the CDR3 is TGTGCCAGCAGCTCGACAGGGGCTCAACTCTACTCCTACGAGCAGTACTTC. This codes for CASSSTGAQLYSYEQYF. Looking up the rest from reference TRBV5-6 and TRBJ2-7 gives the full variable domain: DAGVTQSPTHLIKTRGQQVTLRCSPKSGHDTVSWYQQALGQGPQFIFQYYEEEERQRGNFPDRFSGHQFPNYSSELNVNALLLGDSALYLCASSSTGAQLYSYEQYFGPGTRLTVT.